This T cell receptor beta chain was observed in a study of OX40 agonist ivuxolimab in advanced cancers. Study background: Of the participants, under 50% had some prior anti-PD-1, anti-PD-L1 or anti-CTLA-4 therapy, which was allowed. Three dose-escalation patients had partial responses: one with hepatocellular carcinoma and two with cutaneous melanoma.

Assay used: immunoSEQ multiplex PCR; TCRdb lists only in-frame clones, some missing. The table shows approximately 50,000 clones, with about 89% occurring only once. The CDR3 is 12 amino acids. The germline V and J ends were trimmed by 6 bases and 6 bases, with 9 bases remaining between them. Germline V lookup: CDR1 MNHNY, CDR2 SVGAGI (reference sequence). Overall study findings and caveats: On average, CD8+ T cells showed a greater number of expanded clones than CD4+.

As to this clone: Its target is not known.

The sequence came from an adult with an advanced solid tumor such as melanoma, head and neck, liver or kidney cancer. The V call is TRBV6-6, the J call TRBJ1-3; D is unresolved. The specimen was CD4+ or CD8+ T cells sorted from blood, collected in a trial of the OX40 agonist ivuxolimab. In nucleotides, the CDR3 is TGTGCCAGCAGCAGCTTGAAAAACACCATATATTTT. This codes for CASSSLKNTIYF.